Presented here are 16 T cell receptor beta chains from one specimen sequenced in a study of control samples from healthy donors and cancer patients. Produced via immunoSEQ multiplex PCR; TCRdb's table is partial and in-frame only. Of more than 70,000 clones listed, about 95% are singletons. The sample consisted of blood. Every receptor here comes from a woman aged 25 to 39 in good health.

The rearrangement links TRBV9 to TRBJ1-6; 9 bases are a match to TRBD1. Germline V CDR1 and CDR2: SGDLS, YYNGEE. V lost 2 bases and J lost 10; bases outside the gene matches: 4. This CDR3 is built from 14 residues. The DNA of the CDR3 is TGTGCCAGCAGCGTCCGGACAGGGGACTCACCCCTCCACTTT. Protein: CASSVRTGDSPLHF.

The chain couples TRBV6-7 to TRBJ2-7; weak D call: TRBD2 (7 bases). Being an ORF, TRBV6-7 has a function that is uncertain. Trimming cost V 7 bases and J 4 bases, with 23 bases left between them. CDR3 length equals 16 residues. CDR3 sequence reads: CASIRRGGRGFYEQYV. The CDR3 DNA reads TGTGCCAGCATCCGGAGGGGGGGGCGAGGGTTTTACGAGCAGTACGTC.

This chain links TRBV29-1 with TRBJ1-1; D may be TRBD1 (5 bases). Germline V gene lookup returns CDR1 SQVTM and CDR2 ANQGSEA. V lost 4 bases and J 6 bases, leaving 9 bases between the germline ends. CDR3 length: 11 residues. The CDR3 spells CSVVEGPEAFF. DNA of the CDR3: TGCAGCGTTGTAGAGGGGCCTGAAGCTTTCTTT.

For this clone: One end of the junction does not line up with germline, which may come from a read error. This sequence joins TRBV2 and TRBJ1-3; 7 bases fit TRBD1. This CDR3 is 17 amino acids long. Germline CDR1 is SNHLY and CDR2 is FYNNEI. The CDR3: CASGDFWGQSSGNTIYF. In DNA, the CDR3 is TGTGCCAGCGGTGATTTCTGGGGACAGAGCTCTGGAAACACCATATATTTT.

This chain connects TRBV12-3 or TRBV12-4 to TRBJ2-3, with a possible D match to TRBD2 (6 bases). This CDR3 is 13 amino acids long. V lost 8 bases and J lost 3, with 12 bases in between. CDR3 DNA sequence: TGTGCCAGCGGGTTGGGGGGTACAGATACGCAGTATTTT. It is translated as CASGLGGTDTQYF.

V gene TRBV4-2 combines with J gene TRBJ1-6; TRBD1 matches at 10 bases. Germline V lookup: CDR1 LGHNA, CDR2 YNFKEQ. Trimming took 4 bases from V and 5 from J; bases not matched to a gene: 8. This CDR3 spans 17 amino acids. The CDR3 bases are TGTGCCAGCAGCCTTAATCCCGGGACAGGGGATAATTCACCCCTCCACTTT. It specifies CASSLNPGTGDNSPLHF.

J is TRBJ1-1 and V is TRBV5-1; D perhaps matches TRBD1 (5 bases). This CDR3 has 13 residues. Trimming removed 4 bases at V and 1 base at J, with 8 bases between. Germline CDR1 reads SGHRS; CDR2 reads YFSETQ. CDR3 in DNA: TGCGCCAGCAGCCAGACAGCGAACACTGAAGCTTTCTTT. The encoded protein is CASSQTANTEAFF.

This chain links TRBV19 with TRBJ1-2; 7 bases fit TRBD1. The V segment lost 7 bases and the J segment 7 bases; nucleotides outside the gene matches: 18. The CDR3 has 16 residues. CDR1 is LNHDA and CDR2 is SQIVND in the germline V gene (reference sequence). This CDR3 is CASTPGDSQAVTGYTF. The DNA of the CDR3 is TGTGCCAGTACTCCTGGGGACAGCCAGGCGGTTACTGGCTACACCTTC.

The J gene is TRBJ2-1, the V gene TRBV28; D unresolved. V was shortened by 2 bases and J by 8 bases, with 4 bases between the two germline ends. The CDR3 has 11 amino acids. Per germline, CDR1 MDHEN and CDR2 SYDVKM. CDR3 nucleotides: TGTGCCAGCAGTTTAAACTATGAGCAGTTCTTC. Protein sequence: CASSLNYEQFF.

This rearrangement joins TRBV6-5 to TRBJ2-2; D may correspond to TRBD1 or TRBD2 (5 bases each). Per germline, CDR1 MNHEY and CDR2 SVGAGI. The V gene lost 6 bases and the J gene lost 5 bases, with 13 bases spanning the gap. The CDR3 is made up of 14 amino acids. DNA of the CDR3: TGTGCCAGCAGCCCCGGGACGGTGACCGGGGAGCTGTTTTTT. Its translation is CASSPGTVTGELFF.

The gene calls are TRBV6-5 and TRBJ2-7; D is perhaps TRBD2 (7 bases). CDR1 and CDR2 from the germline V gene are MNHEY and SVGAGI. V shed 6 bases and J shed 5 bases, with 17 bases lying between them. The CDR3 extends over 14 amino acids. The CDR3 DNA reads TGTGCCAGCAGCCAAGGGGGGGGGTCCCACGAGCAGTACGTC. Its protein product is CASSQGGGSHEQYV.

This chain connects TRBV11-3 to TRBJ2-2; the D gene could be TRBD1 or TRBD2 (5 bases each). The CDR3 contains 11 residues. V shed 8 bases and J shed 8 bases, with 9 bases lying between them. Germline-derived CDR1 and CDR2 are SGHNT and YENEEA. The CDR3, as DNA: TGTGCCAGCTACGGGACGGGGGAGCTGTTTTTT. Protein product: CASYGTGELFF.

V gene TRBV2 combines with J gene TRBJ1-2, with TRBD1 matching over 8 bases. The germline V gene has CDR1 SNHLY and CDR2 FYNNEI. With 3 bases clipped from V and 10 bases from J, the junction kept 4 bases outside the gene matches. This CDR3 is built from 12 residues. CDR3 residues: CASSDRGRAYTF. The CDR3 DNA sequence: TGTGCCAGCAGTGACAGGGGGCGGGCCTACACCTTC.

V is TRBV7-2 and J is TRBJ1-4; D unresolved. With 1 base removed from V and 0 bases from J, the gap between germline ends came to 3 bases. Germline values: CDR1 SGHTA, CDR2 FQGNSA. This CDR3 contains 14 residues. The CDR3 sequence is CASSLVTTNEKLFF. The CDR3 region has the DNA TGTGCCAGCAGCTTAGTAACAACTAATGAAAAACTGTTTTTT.

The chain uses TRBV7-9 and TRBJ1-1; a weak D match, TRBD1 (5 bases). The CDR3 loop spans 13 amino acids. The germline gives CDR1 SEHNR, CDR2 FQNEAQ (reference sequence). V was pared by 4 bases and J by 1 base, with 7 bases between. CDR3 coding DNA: TGTGCCAGCAGCTACGACAGGAACACTGAAGCTTTCTTT. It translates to CASSYDRNTEAFF.

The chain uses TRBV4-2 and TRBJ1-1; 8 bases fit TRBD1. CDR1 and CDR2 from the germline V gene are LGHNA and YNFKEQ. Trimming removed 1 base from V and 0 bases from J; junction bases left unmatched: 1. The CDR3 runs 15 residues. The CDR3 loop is CASSQGTGMNTEAFF. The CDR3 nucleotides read TGTGCCAGCAGCCAAGGGACAGGGATGAACACTGAAGCTTTCTTT.